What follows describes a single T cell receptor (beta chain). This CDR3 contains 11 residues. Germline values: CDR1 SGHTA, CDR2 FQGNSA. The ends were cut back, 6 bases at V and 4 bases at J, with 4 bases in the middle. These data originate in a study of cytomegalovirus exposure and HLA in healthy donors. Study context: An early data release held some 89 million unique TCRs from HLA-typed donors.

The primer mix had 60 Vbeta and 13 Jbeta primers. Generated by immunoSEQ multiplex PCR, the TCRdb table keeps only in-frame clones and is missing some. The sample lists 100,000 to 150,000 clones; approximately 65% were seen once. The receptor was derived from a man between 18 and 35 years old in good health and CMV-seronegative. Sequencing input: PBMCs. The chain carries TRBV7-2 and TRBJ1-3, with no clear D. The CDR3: CASSLGNTIYF. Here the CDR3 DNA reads TGTGCCAGCAGTCTAGGAAACACCATATATTTT.